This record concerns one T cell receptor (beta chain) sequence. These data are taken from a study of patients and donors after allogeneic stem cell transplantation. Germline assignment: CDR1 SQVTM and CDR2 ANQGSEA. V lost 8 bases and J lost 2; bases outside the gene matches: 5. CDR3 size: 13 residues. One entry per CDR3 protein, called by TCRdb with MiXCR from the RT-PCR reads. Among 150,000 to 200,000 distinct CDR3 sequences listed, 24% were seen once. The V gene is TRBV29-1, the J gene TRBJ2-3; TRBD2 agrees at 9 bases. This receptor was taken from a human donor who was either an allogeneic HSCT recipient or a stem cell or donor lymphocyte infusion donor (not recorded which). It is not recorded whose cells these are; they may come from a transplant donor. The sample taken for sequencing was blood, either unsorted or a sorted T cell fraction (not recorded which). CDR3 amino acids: CSSSSGATDTQYF. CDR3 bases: TGCAGCTCCTCTAGCGGGGCCACAGATACGCAGTATTTT.